Below, 7 T cell receptor beta chains from the same sample are listed, as sequenced in a study of shared clonotypes between healthy human individuals. Some clones are missing from TCRdb's copy, which holds only in-frame ones; the method was immunoSEQ multiplex PCR. In the table there are hundreds of thousands of clones, 60% to 75% of which are singletons. The sequencing input was memory CD4+ T cells sorted from blood. Subset described: CD45RA-negative fraction. These receptors were collected from a woman in her 30s in good health.

The chain links TRBV7-2 to TRBJ2-1, with 10 bases that match TRBD2. Germline CDR1 reads SGHTA; CDR2 reads FQGNSA. The CDR3 has 16 amino acids. Trimming removed 1 base from V and 6 bases from J; junction bases left unmatched: 6. Here the CDR3 reads CASSLVRRTSGNEQFF. The CDR3 nucleotides are TGTGCCAGCAGCTTAGTCCGGCGGACTAGCGGCAATGAGCAGTTCTTC. Filled out from reference TRBV7-2 and TRBJ2-1, the complete variable domain reads GAGVSQSPSNKVTEKGKDVELRCDPISGHTALYWYRQSLGQGLEFLIYFQGNSAPDKSGLPSDRFSAERTGGSVSTLTIQRTQQEDSAVYLCASSLVRRTSGNEQFFGPGTRLTVL.

In this sample, this clone turned up many times. The chain couples TRBV4-1 to TRBJ1-5; maybe TRBD1 (5 bases). Looked up from germline, CDR1 is MGHRA and CDR2 is YSYEKL. Trimming left V 1 base short and J 13 bases short, with 14 bases between. This CDR3 comprises 13 residues. CDR3 bases: TGCGCCAGCAGCCAAGGCCTCAGGGCCGATCAGCATTTT. Residues: CASSQGLRADQHF.

Turning to this clone: Additional DNA sequences in this sample encode the identical CDR3. CDR3 region: CASSLAGANTGELFF. In DNA form, the CDR3 reads TGTGCCAGCAGTCTAGCGGGAGCGAACACCGGGGAGCTGTTTTTT. The V and J genes are TRBV28 and TRBJ2-2, with 10 nucleotides matching TRBD2. CDR3 length equals 15 residues. With V trimmed by 5 bases and J by 0 bases, 0 bases remained unmatched. The germline CDR1 and CDR2 sequences are MDHEN and SYDVKM. The variable domain in full, completed from reference TRBV28 and TRBJ2-2, reads DVKVTQSSRYLVKRTGEKVFLECVQDMDHENMFWYRQDPGLGLRLIYFSYDVKMKEKGDIPEGYSVSREKKERFSLILESASTNQTSMYLCASSLAGANTGELFFGEGSRLTVL.

This clone came up many times. The chain joins TRBV14 to TRBJ1-2, with D unclear. V was clipped by 4 bases and J by 4 bases, with 10 bases between them. The CDR3 runs 13 residues. CDR1 SGHDN and CDR2 FVKESK come from the germline V gene. CDR3 nucleotide sequence: TGTGCCAGCAGCCGGAACGATCGCTATGGCTACACCTTC. Its translation is CASSRNDRYGYTF.

This clone has just one count. The chain links TRBV5-1 to TRBJ1-1; D is possibly TRBD1 (5 bases). The CDR3 is 14 residues long. V lost 2 bases, J lost 1 base, and 9 bases lay in between. Germline CDR1 is SGHRS and CDR2 is YFSETQ. The CDR3 sequence: CASSFFGQNTEAFF. CDR3 DNA: TGCGCCAGCAGCTTTTTCGGACAGAACACTGAAGCTTTCTTT.

By its share, this clone is medium-sized. The rearrangement joins TRBV5-1 to TRBJ1-4; 8 bases map to TRBD1. Trimming took 1 base from V and 8 from J; bases not matched to a gene: 13. Germline V CDR1 and CDR2: SGHRS, YFSETQ. CDR3 size: 17 residues. The CDR3 nucleotides are TGCGCCAGCAGCTTGTTTGGTGTTGGACAGGGAGAAGAAAAACTGTTTTTT. Residues: CASSLFGVGQGEEKLFF. The whole variable domain, remainder taken from reference TRBV5-1 and TRBJ1-4, is KAGVTQTPRYLIKTRGQQVTLSCSPISGHRSVSWYQQTPGQGLQFLFEYFSETQRNKGNFPGRFSGRQFSNSRSEMNVSTLELGDSALYLCASSLFGVGQGEEKLFFGSGTQLSVL.

J is TRBJ1-5 and V is TRBV5-4; perhaps TRBD1 as D (5 bases). V was trimmed by 4 bases and J by 9 bases, leaving 20 bases between them. CDR1 SGHNT and CDR2 YYREEE come from the germline V gene (reference sequence). The length of the CDR3 is 15 residues. The CDR3 is CASSTGGTGTGPQHF. The CDR3, as DNA: TGTGCCAGCAGCACCGGCGGGACGGGCACTGGGCCCCAGCATTTT. Combining the CDR3 with reference TRBV5-4 and TRBJ1-5 gives the whole variable domain ETGVTQSPTHLIKTRGQQVTLRCSSQSGHNTVSWYQQALGQGPQFIFQYYREEENGRGNFPPRFSGLQFPNYSSELNVNALELDDSALYLCASSTGGTGTGPQHFGDGTRLSIL.